The rows below give T cell receptor beta chains drawn from one sample of a study of blood T cell repertoires in COVID-19. Clones were read by immunoSEQ multiplex PCR, and TCRdb kept only the in-frame ones, dropping some. Among some 88,000 clones listed, around 79% were seen once. The sample was peripheral blood. The receptor set was obtained from a human donor in a cohort sampled during active COVID-19. CDR3s include the opening cysteine and the closing phenylalanine or tryptophan. Fields, in order: CDR3 length, clone size, D gene, V gene, J gene, CDR3 protein, CDR3 DNA. The D gene is left open where the match is weak. The size entry is marked missing in some rows and otherwise reads once, few, many or a size class.

CDR3 length: 12; clone size: .; D gene: .; V gene: TRBV3-1/TRBV3-2; J gene: TRBJ1-1; CDR3 protein: CASSQGIQEAFF; CDR3 DNA: TGTGCCAGCAGCCAAGGCATACAAGAAGCTTTCTTT
CDR3 length: 19; clone size: .; D gene: TRBD2; V gene: TRBV29-1; J gene: TRBJ2-1; CDR3 protein: CSVEDRGGSGSSRYNEQFF; CDR3 DNA: TGCAGCGTTGAAGATCGTGGGGGTAGCGGGAGTTCCCGCTACAATGAGCAGTTCTTC
CDR3 length: 15; clone size: .; D gene: .; V gene: TRBV5-1; J gene: TRBJ2-5; CDR3 protein: CASSLVQGAGETQYF; CDR3 DNA: TGCGCCAGCAGCTTGGTACAAGGAGCTGGGGAGACCCAGTACTTC
CDR3 length: 12; clone size: .; D gene: .; V gene: TRBV10-2; J gene: TRBJ1-1; CDR3 protein: CASSGMNTEAFF; CDR3 DNA: TGCGCCAGCAGTGGTATGAACACTGAAGCTTTCTTT
CDR3 length: 14; clone size: .; D gene: .; V gene: TRBV7-2; J gene: TRBJ2-5; CDR3 protein: CASSLLTKQETQYF; CDR3 DNA: TGTGCCAGCAGCTTACTAACTAAGCAAGAGACCCAGTACTTC
CDR3 length: 16; clone size: .; D gene: TRBD1; V gene: TRBV11-2; J gene: TRBJ2-2; CDR3 protein: CAGGRTGTANTGELFF; CDR3 DNA: TGTGCCGGCGGGCGCACCGGGACAGCCAACACCGGGGAGCTGTTTTTT
CDR3 length: 14; clone size: few; D gene: .; V gene: TRBV19; J gene: TRBJ2-2; CDR3 protein: CASSFGQRTGELFF; CDR3 DNA: TGTGCCAGTAGTTTCGGACAACGGACCGGGGAGCTGTTTTTT
CDR3 length: 14; clone size: .; D gene: .; V gene: TRBV5-1; J gene: TRBJ1-4; CDR3 protein: CASSSGTTGEKLFF; CDR3 DNA: TGCGCCAGCAGCTCCGGGACTACTGGTGAAAAACTGTTTTTT
CDR3 length: 14; clone size: .; D gene: TRBD1; V gene: TRBV18; J gene: TRBJ1-2; CDR3 protein: CASSLDRGDYGYTF; CDR3 DNA: TGTGCCAGCTCACTAGACAGGGGCGACTATGGCTACACCTTC
CDR3 length: 15; clone size: few; D gene: TRBD1; V gene: TRBV19; J gene: TRBJ1-1; CDR3 protein: CASSPRTGLNTEAFF; CDR3 DNA: TGTGCCAGTAGCCCCCGGACAGGCCTGAACACTGAAGCTTTCTTT
CDR3 length: 14; clone size: once; D gene: TRBD1; V gene: TRBV19; J gene: TRBJ1-6; CDR3 protein: CASRMTGGNSPLHF; CDR3 DNA: TGTGCCAGTAGAATGACAGGGGGGAATTCACCCCTCCACTTT
CDR3 length: 12; clone size: .; D gene: .; V gene: TRBV28; J gene: TRBJ2-3; CDR3 protein: CASSASGDTQYF; CDR3 DNA: TGTGCCAGCAGCGCAAGCGGAGATACGCAGTATTTT
CDR3 length: 12; clone size: .; D gene: TRBD1; V gene: TRBV29-1; J gene: TRBJ2-7; CDR3 protein: CSAGTGGGEQYF; CDR3 DNA: TGCAGCGCCGGGACAGGGGGTGGAGAGCAGTACTTC
CDR3 length: 13; clone size: .; D gene: .; V gene: TRBV2; J gene: TRBJ2-5; CDR3 protein: CASTTGDQETQYF; CDR3 DNA: TGTGCCAGCACAACAGGCGACCAAGAGACCCAGTACTTC
CDR3 length: 16; clone size: .; D gene: TRBD1; V gene: TRBV4-1; J gene: TRBJ1-5; CDR3 protein: CASSQTGQGGGQPQHF; CDR3 DNA: TGCGCCAGCAGCCAGACCGGACAGGGGGGAGGTCAGCCCCAGCATTTT
CDR3 length: 19; clone size: .; D gene: TRBD1; V gene: TRBV6-1; J gene: TRBJ2-6; CDR3 protein: CASSDPRTDRDPGANVLTF; CDR3 DNA: TGTGCCAGCAGTGATCCCAGGACTGACAGGGACCCCGGGGCCAACGTCCTGACTTTC
CDR3 length: 17; clone size: few; D gene: TRBD2; V gene: TRBV19; J gene: TRBJ2-1; CDR3 protein: CASSPTSGRARGGEQFF; CDR3 DNA: TGTGCCAGTAGCCCGACTAGCGGGAGGGCCCGGGGTGGTGAGCAGTTCTTC
CDR3 length: 16; clone size: .; D gene: TRBD1; V gene: TRBV5-4; J gene: TRBJ1-2; CDR3 protein: CASSLAGQGGVYGYTF; CDR3 DNA: TGTGCCAGCAGCTTGGCGGGGCAGGGGGGAGTCTATGGCTACACCTTC
CDR3 length: 15; clone size: .; D gene: TRBD2; V gene: TRBV7-6; J gene: TRBJ2-7; CDR3 protein: CASSVLAGGPYEQYF; CDR3 DNA: TGTGCCAGCAGCGTACTAGCGGGGGGACCCTACGAGCAGTACTTC
CDR3 length: 14; clone size: .; D gene: TRBD1; V gene: TRBV29-1; J gene: TRBJ1-1; CDR3 protein: CSAKRGQGNTEAFF; CDR3 DNA: TGCAGCGCCAAGAGGGGACAGGGGAACACTGAAGCTTTCTTT
CDR3 length: 16; clone size: .; D gene: .; V gene: TRBV5-5; J gene: TRBJ2-1; CDR3 protein: CASSLDWQSSYNEQFF; CDR3 DNA: TGTGCCAGCAGCTTGGATTGGCAAAGCTCCTACAATGAGCAGTTCTTC
CDR3 length: 14; clone size: .; D gene: TRBD2; V gene: TRBV19; J gene: TRBJ2-7; CDR3 protein: CASSPAGGGYEQYF; CDR3 DNA: TGTGCCAGTAGTCCTGCGGGGGGCGGCTACGAGCAGTACTTC
CDR3 length: 15; clone size: .; D gene: .; V gene: TRBV19; J gene: TRBJ2-1; CDR3 protein: CASTIGGQGYNEQFF; CDR3 DNA: TGTGCCAGTACCATCGGAGGCCAGGGGTACAATGAGCAGTTCTTC
CDR3 length: 15; clone size: few; D gene: TRBD1; V gene: TRBV3-1/TRBV3-2; J gene: TRBJ2-7; CDR3 protein: CASSLKGQGLYEQYF; CDR3 DNA: TGTGCCAGCAGCCTAAAGGGACAGGGCCTCTACGAGCAGTACTTC
CDR3 length: 16; clone size: .; D gene: TRBD1; V gene: TRBV15; J gene: TRBJ1-1; CDR3 protein: CATSRDRQGGNTEAFF; CDR3 DNA: TGTGCCACCAGCAGAGACCGACAGGGAGGGAACACTGAAGCTTTCTTT
CDR3 length: 16; clone size: .; D gene: TRBD1; V gene: TRBV19; J gene: TRBJ2-7; CDR3 protein: CASTPTAQGAAYEQYF; CDR3 DNA: TGTGCCAGTACCCCGACCGCCCAGGGGGCCGCCTACGAGCAGTACTTC
CDR3 length: 14; clone size: .; D gene: TRBD1; V gene: TRBV3-1/TRBV3-2; J gene: TRBJ2-7; CDR3 protein: CASSQGRQGLEQYF; CDR3 DNA: TGTGCCAGCAGCCAAGGAAGACAGGGCTTAGAGCAGTACTTC